Following are 9 T cell receptor beta chains from one sample sequenced in a study of Ad26.COV2.S vaccination and SARS-CoV-2 variants. Produced via immunoSEQ multiplex PCR; TCRdb's table is partial and in-frame only. The top ten hold roughly 4% of the sample, which has some 420,000 clones, around 87% seen once. The treatment is: roughly 20 received Ad26.COV2.S at low or high dose, single or two shots; 5 received placebo; per-sample allocation not given. Specimens were obtained on day 63 following the first vaccine or placebo injection. Here the sequenced sample was peripheral blood, taken in a trial of Ad26.COV2.S vaccine versus placebo. The receptors originated from a person between 18 and 65 years old who received the Ad26.COV2.S COVID-19 vaccine or a placebo.

The rearrangement uses TRBV12-3 or TRBV12-4 and TRBJ1-2, with D possibly being TRBD1 (5 bases). The CDR3 runs 13 residues. Trimming cost V 3 bases and J 8 bases, with 13 bases left between them. The CDR3 DNA reads TGTGCCAGCAGTTTGACAGTGAACGTCGGCTACACCTTC. Translation: CASSLTVNVGYTF.

V is TRBV19 and J is TRBJ2-1; possibly TRBD1 for D (6 bases). V lost 0 bases and J lost 5, with 17 bases in between. There are 17 residues in the CDR3. Germline V gene lookup returns CDR1 LNHDA and CDR2 SQIVND (reference sequence). DNA of the CDR3: TGTGCCAGTAGTATAGATGGGGACACTGAGTTGAACAATGAGCAGTTCTTC. It specifies CASSIDGDTELNNEQFF.

This clone has more than one count but fewer than ten. In nucleotides, the CDR3 is TGTGCCAGCAGTTTAACGGGTAGGGGCAATCAGCCCCAGCATTTT. Its translation: CASSLTGRGNQPQHF. J is TRBJ1-5 and V is TRBV27; unclear D gene. This CDR3 spans 15 amino acids. Germline loops: CDR1 MNHEY, CDR2 SMNVEV (reference sequence). Between the trimmed V and J ends, which lost 2 bases and 2 bases, there was a span of 10 bases.

This sequence joins TRBV29-1 and TRBJ1-1; tentatively, D is TRBD1 (6 bases). V shed 2 bases and J shed 3 bases, with 10 bases lying between them. Per the germline V gene, CDR1 is SQVTM and CDR2 is ANQGSEA. The CDR3 sequence is 13 residues long. The CDR3 loop is CSVENREDTEAFF. The CDR3, as DNA: TGCAGCGTTGAAAACAGGGAGGACACTGAAGCTTTCTTT.

This clone has only one observation. V is TRBV9 and J is TRBJ1-2, with D possibly TRBD1 on 6 matching bases. This CDR3 spans 15 amino acids. Trimming removed 4 bases from V and 3 bases from J, with 16 bases in between. CDR1 and CDR2 (germline): SGDLS, YYNGEE. CDR3 nucleotides: TGTGCCAGCAGCTTAGGGACACACGCCGACTATGGCTACACCTTC. It encodes CASSLGTHADYGYTF. The whole variable domain, remainder taken from reference TRBV9 and TRBJ1-2, is DSGVTQTPKHLITATGQRVTLRCSPRSGDLSVYWYQQSLDQGLQFLIQYYNGEERAKGNILERFSAQQFPDLHSELNLSSLELGDSALYFCASSLGTHADYGYTFGSGTRLTVV.

This clone was observed once. The chain couples TRBV9 to TRBJ2-2, with D possibly TRBD1 on 5 matching bases. The CDR3 consists of 13 residues. Trimming cost V 3 bases and J 8 bases, with 11 bases left between them. Per germline, CDR1 SGDLS and CDR2 YYNGEE. The CDR3 DNA reads TGTGCCAGCAGCGGGCCAGGGATGGGGGAGCTGTTTTTT. Encoded protein: CASSGPGMGELFF.

The V call is TRBV11-2, the J call TRBJ2-7; D is tentatively TRBD1 or TRBD2 (5 bases each). Germline CDR1 is SGHAT and CDR2 is FQNNGV. The CDR3 sequence is 13 residues long. V shed 5 bases and J shed 6 bases, with 14 bases lying between them. CDR3 protein: CASSITGGPEQYF. The CDR3 nucleotides are TGTGCCAGCAGCATCACAGGAGGACCCGAGCAGTACTTC. The full variable domain, in which reference TRBV11-2 and TRBJ2-7 provide the parts outside the CDR3, is EAGVAQSPRYKIIEKRQSVAFWCNPISGHATLYWYQQILGQGPKLLIQFQNNGVVDDSQLPKDRFSAERLKGVDSTLKIQPAKLEDSAVYLCASSITGGPEQYFGPGTRLTVT.

The chain combines TRBV2 with TRBJ1-2; weak D call: TRBD1 (6 bases). Trimming cost V 8 bases and J 0 bases, with 13 bases left between them. Germline CDR1 reads SNHLY; CDR2 reads FYNNEI. This CDR3 contains 14 residues. The CDR3 coding sequence is TGTGCCAGCCGTCTCGGGACATCTAACTATGGCTACACCTTC. The encoded protein is CASRLGTSNYGYTF. Drawing the rest from reference TRBV2 and TRBJ1-2, the complete variable domain is EPEVTQTPSHQVTQMGQEVILRCVPISNHLYFYWYRQILGQKVEFLVSFYNNEISEKSEIFDDQFSVERPDGSNFTLKIRSTKLEDSAMYFCASRLGTSNYGYTFGSGTRLTVV.

This sequence joins TRBV6-5 and TRBJ1-2; maybe TRBD1 (6 bases). Between the trimmed V and J ends, which lost 0 bases and 3 bases, there was a span of 8 bases. Germline V gene data show CDR1 as MNHEY and CDR2 as SVGAGI. The CDR3 has 14 residues. CDR3 in amino acids: CASSYSGGDYGYTF. CDR3 DNA: TGTGCCAGCAGTTACTCTGGGGGCGACTATGGCTACACCTTC.